The clone carrying this TCR beta chain was recorded at least ten times. Its antigen is not identified. V gave up 4 bases and J gave up 4 bases; unmatched junction bases: 4. Per the germline V gene, CDR1 is LGHNA and CDR2 is YSLEER. This CDR3 has 16 amino acids. Unique molecular identifiers were used in preparing the TCRbeta library. TCRdb independently ran MiXCR on the PCR reads; one entry per CDR3 protein. The sample includes about 110,000 distinct CDR3 sequences, around 6.4% of them seen just once. The data derive from a study of T-cell reconstitution after alpha-beta-depleted transplantation in children. General observations from the study: The high TCRbeta diversity at day 60 in some patients came from surviving recipient T cells and thymic progenitors. Hyperexpanded clones declined; after one year, newly produced T cells mostly supplied diversity. Alpha-beta T cells present about two months after transplant were reported to originate from several hundred expanded graft clones.

The receptor's source is a male patient aged 2 to 10 who had a stem cell transplant for acute lymphoblastic leukemia, so the T cells may come from the graft donor. The chain recombines TRBV4-3 with TRBJ2-2; 12 bases fit TRBD2. The starting material was PBMCs, mostly from graft donor cells, obtained 360 days after TCRalphabeta/CD19-depleted stem cell transplant. The CDR3 nucleotides are TGCGCCAGCAGCCCTAGCGGGGGGGCCGTCACCGGGGAGCTGTTTTTT. Amino acid sequence: CASSPSGGAVTGELFF.